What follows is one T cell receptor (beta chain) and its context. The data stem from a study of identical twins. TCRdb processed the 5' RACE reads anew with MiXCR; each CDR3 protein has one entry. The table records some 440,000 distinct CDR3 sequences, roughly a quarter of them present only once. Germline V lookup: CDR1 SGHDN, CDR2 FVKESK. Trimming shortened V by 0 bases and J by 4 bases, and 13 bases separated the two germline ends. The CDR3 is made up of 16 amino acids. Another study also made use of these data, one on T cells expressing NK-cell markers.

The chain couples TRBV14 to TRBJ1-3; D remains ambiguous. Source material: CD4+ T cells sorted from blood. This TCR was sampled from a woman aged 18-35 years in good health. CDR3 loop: CASSQDSAGGGNTIYF. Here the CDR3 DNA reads TGTGCCAGCAGCCAAGATTCGGCAGGCGGAGGAAACACCATATATTTT.